This T cell receptor (beta chain) is from a study of tumor T cells in aggressive B-cell lymphoma (TCRdb year 2017). Libraries were built with the immunoSEQ multiplex PCR assay. TCRdb took this table from immuneACCESS and kept in-frame rearrangements with V and J called. Such tables lack part of the clones; where checked against another copy, unresolved V genes explain under half of the gap, and the rest is unexplained. The sample has 4,000 to 6,000 clones on record, 90% to 95% of them singletons. Around 4% of the sample rests with the top ten. V sheds 8 bases and J sheds 9 bases, leaving 5 bases between their ends. Reading from cysteine to phenylalanine, the CDR3 counts 9 amino acids. The CDR3 DNA has 27 bases and is translated from base 1. The germline V gene yields MNHEY for CDR1 and SVGAGI for CDR2. A remark on this clone: Its antigen is currently not known. Per-base qualities were not stored, and no clone one base away is much larger.

This clonotype was obtained from an adult with diffuse large B cell lymphoma. The specimen sequenced was tumor tissue. The rearranged chain carries TRBV6-5 and TRBJ2-1; the D gene assignment is ambiguous. The DNA sequence follows: TGTGCCAGCGGCACTGAGCAGTTCTTC. This sequence encodes CASGTEQFF.